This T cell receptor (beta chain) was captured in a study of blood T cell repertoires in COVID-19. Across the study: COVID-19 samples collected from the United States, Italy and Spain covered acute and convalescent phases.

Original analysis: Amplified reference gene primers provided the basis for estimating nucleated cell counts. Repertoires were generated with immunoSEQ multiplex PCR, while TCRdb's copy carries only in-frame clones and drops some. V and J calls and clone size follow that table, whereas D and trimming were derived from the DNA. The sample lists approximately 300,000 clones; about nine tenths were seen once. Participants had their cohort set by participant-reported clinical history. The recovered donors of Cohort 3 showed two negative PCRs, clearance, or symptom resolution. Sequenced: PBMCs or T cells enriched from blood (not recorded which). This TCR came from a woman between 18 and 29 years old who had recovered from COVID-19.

Here the CDR3 DNA reads TGTGCCAGTAGTAGACACCGGGACAGGGGGGCAGAGACCCAGTACTTC. This codes for CASSRHRDRGAETQYF. The V gene is TRBV19, the J gene TRBJ2-5; 11 positions match TRBD1. Unmatched junction bases numbered 8, after V lost 4 bases and J lost 4 bases. The CDR3 loop spans 16 amino acids. Germline V lookup: CDR1 LNHDA, CDR2 SQIVND (reference sequence). Full variable domain (rest looked up from reference TRBV19 and TRBJ2-5): DGGITQSPKYLFRKEGQNVTLSCEQNLNHDAMYWYRQDPGQGLRLIYYSQIVNDFQKGDIAEGYSVSREKKESFPLTVTSAQKNPTAFYLCASSRHRDRGAETQYFGPGTRLLVL.